The 7 T cell receptor beta chains below all came from one sample that was sequenced in a study of molecular identifiers for immune sequencing clone quantification. TCRdb re-derived calls from the PCR reads in MiXCR, one entry per CDR3 protein. The sample has roughly 71,000 distinct CDR3 sequences, roughly 18% seen once; the top ten hold 1.5% to 1.8%. The specimen was naive CD8+ T cells from blood, with Jurkat cell RNA spiked in. Indicated subset: FACS-sorted CD8+CD4-CCR7+CD45RA+ naive T cells. These receptors originate from a human donor in good health. Some libraries in this study had Jurkat cell RNA spiked in.

A note on this clonotype: A much larger clonotype is one base distant, so this may be a read error. The gene calls are TRBV4-3 and TRBJ2-3; the D is unclear. The CDR3 contains 15 residues. Per germline, CDR1 LGHNA and CDR2 YSLEER. The V gene lost 2 bases and the J gene lost 4 bases, with 13 bases spanning the gap. The CDR3 bases are TGCGCCAGCAGCCAAACACCGTTAGGCGCAGATACGCAGTATTTT. Protein product: CASSQTPLGADTQYF.

This clonotype was counted a few times. Just one base apart from a much larger clone, this may be a read error. The genes are TRBV29-1 and TRBJ2-2, with D possibly TRBD2 on 5 matching bases. The CDR3 consists of 15 residues. The germline V gene has CDR1 SQVTM and CDR2 ANQGSEA. V was shortened by 3 bases and J by 3 bases, with 14 bases between the two germline ends. DNA for the CDR3: TGCAGCGTTGAGGTAGCGTCCTTAGACACCGGGGAGCTGTTTTTT. This encodes CSVEVASLDTGELFF.

This clonotype occurred many times. The chain uses TRBV4-1 and TRBJ2-7; a possible D gene is TRBD1 (5 bases). Germline CDR1 MGHRA, CDR2 YSYEKL. The CDR3 totals 13 residues. V dropped 4 bases and J dropped 6 bases, with 13 bases sitting between them. This chain's CDR3 is CASSLEDRTEQYF. For the CDR3, the DNA is TGCGCCAGCAGCCTAGAAGACAGAACCGAGCAGTACTTC.

This clonotype showed up just a few times. The genes are TRBV27 and TRBJ2-3; the D is unclear. The germline gives CDR1 MNHEY, CDR2 SMNVEV (reference sequence). CDR3 length: 13 residues. Trimming stripped 5 bases from V and 6 bases from J, with 12 bases between. The CDR3 loop is CASSDILGDTQYF. The CDR3 nucleotides are TGTGCCAGCAGTGATATCTTGGGGGATACGCAGTATTTT.

With respect to this clonotype: A junction boundary mismatches the germline segment, possibly from a read error. The rearrangement joins TRBV7-9 to TRBJ1-1; no firm D call. This CDR3 has 13 residues. In germline, CDR1 is SEHNR, CDR2 FQNEAQ (reference sequence). The CDR3: CASSLDGRPEALF. CDR3 bases: TGTGCCAGCAGCTTAGACGGGAGGCCTGAAGCTCTCTTT.

This clonotype was seen many times. The chain joins TRBV14 to TRBJ2-1; no definite D call. Germline CDR1 and CDR2: SGHDN and FVKESK. The V and J ends lost 2 bases and 6 bases respectively, with 5 bases between them. The CDR3 covers 12 residues. The CDR3 is CASSQTINEQFF. The CDR3 DNA reads as TGTGCCAGCAGCCAAACAATCAATGAGCAGTTCTTC. Using reference TRBV14 and TRBJ2-1 for the parts outside the CDR3, the full variable domain is EAGVTQFPSHSVIEKGQTVTLRCDPISGHDNLYWYRRVMGKEIKFLLHFVKESKQDESGMPNNRFLAERTGGTYSTLKVQPAELEDSGVYFCASSQTINEQFFGPGTRLTVL.

The chain is built from TRBV5-1 and TRBJ2-7; D ambiguous. From germline, CDR1 is SGHRS and CDR2 YFSETQ. The CDR3 has 16 amino acids. Trimming removed 2 bases at V and 0 bases at J, with 15 bases between. CDR3 coding DNA: TGCGCCAGCAGCTTAGAAACAGCTGCCCTCTCCTACGAGCAGTACTTC. Translation gives CASSLETAALSYEQYF. The full variable domain, completed using reference TRBV5-1 and TRBJ2-7, is KAGVTQTPRYLIKTRGQQVTLSCSPISGHRSVSWYQQTPGQGLQFLFEYFSETQRNKGNFPGRFSGRQFSNSRSEMNVSTLELGDSALYLCASSLETAALSYEQYFGPGTRLTVT.